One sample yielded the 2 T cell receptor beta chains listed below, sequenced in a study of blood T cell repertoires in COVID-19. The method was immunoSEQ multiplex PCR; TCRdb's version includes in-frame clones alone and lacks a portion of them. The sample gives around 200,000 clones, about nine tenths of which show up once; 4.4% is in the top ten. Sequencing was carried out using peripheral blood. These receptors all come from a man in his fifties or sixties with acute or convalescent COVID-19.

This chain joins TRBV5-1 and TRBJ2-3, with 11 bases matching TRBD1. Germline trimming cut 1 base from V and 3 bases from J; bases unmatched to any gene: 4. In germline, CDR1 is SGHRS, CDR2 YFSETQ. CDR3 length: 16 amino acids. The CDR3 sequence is CASSLFGTGGTDTQYF. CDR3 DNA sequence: TGCGCCAGCAGCTTGTTTGGGACAGGGGGAACAGATACGCAGTATTTT.

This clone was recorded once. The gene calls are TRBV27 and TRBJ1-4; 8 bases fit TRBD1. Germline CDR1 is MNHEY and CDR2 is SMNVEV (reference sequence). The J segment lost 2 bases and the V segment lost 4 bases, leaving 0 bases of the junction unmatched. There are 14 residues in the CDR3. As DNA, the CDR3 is TGTGCCAGCAGTTGGACAGGGACTAATGAAAAACTGTTTTTT. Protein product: CASSWTGTNEKLFF. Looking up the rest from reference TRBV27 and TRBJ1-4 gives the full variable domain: EAQVTQNPRYLITVTGKKLTVTCSQNMNHEYMSWYRQDPGLGLRQIYYSMNVEVTDKGDVPEGYKVSRKEKRNFPLILESPSPNQTSLYFCASSWTGTNEKLFFGSGTQLSVL.